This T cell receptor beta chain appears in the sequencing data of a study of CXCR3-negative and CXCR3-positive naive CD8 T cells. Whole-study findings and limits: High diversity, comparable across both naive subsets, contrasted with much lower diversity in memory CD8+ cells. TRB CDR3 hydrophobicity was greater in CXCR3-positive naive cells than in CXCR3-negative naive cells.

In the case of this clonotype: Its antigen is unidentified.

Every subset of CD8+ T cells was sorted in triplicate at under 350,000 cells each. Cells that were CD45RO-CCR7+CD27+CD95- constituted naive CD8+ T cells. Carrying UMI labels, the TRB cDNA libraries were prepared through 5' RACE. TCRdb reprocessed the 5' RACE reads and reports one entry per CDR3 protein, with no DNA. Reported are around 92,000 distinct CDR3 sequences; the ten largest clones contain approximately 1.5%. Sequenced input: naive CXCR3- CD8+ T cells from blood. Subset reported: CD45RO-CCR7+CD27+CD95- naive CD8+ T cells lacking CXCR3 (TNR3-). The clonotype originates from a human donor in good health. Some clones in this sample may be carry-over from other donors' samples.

The CDR3 protein is CASSLEARGGDTQYF. The V and J genes are TRBV28 and TRBJ2-3; TCRdb picks TRBD2, but there is no DNA to check that call. Germline V lookup: CDR1 MDHEN, CDR2 SYDVKM. This CDR3 contains 15 residues.